This paragraph covers one TCR beta chain sequence. The specificity of this receptor is unknown. Nothing much larger sits one base from this clone, and base qualities are not available. Explained via the paper, the treatment or condition label denotes: allogeneic hematopoietic cell transplantation with graft depleted of TCRalphabeta T cells and CD19 B cells. Transplant recipients were children who received TCRalphabeta/CD19-depleted allogeneic hematopoietic cell grafts. V sheds 1 base and J sheds 2 bases, leaving 12 bases between their ends. Taken from the germline V gene, the CDR1 and CDR2 loops are MDHEN and SYDVKM. The CDR3 spans 15 residues, from the cysteine through the phenylalanine. This entry keeps only the CDR3 DNA: 45 bases, framed from base 1. Libraries were built with PCR. TCRdb shows the sequencer as Illumina HiSeq 2500. TCR library preparation used molecular barcoding, with unique molecular identifiers applied to normalize quantification of the TCRbeta repertoire. The public reads were reanalyzed by TCRdb: fastp trimming at Q25, MiXCR alignment, in-frame beta chains only. Each CDR3 protein gets just one entry, which takes the most common genes and DNA from the rows behind it. Across this sample there are about 440,000 distinct CDR3 sequences, with 43% seen only once. The ten largest clones take up under 35% of the sample.

This sample is drawn from a study of T-cell reconstitution after alpha-beta-depleted transplantation in children listed by TCRdb under 2016. Background for the entire study: T-cell immune reconstitution after TCRalphabeta/CD19-depleted allogeneic hematopoietic cell transplantation in children was quantitatively tracked in the study by means of TCR repertoire profiling. Broader findings and caveats from the paper: The high TCRbeta diversity at day 60 in some patients was ascribed to recipient T cells and intrathymic progenitors that had survived conditioning. The apparently early recovery of alphabetaT-cell counts about two months after transplant reportedly depended on only several hundred rapidly expanded clones that came from non-depleted graft cells. Over the following months the frequencies of hyperexpanded clones went down, and after one year T-cell counts and TCRbeta diversity were mostly credited to newly produced T cells.

This clonotype was sampled from a girl aged 2 to 10 with aplastic anemia, due to receive a stem cell transplant. The specimen comprised PBMCs, sampled before TCRalphabeta/CD19-depleted stem cell transplant. The V gene is TRBV28 and the J gene is TRBJ2-7; the D region may be TRBD1 or TRBD2, each matching 5 bases equally. The nucleotide sequence is given as TGTGCCAGCAGTTTATCGGCTAGCAGGGCCTACGAGCAGTACTTC. This gives the protein CASSLSASRAYEQYF.